These 9 T cell receptor beta chains came from one sample sequenced in a study of cytomegalovirus exposure and HLA in healthy donors. The PCR had 60 Vbeta and 13 Jbeta primers. The repertoire was sequenced with immunoSEQ multiplex PCR; TCRdb's copy has only in-frame clones and lacks some. The sample has 150,000 to 200,000 clones; 70% to 80% are singletons. The sample comprised PBMCs. Receptors originate from a woman aged 40 to 55 in good health and CMV-seronegative.

The rearrangement links TRBV13 to TRBJ1-1, with a possible D match to TRBD1 (5 bases). The germline gives CDR1 PRHDT, CDR2 FYEKMQ (reference sequence). V was clipped by 5 bases and J by 0 bases, with 16 bases between them. This CDR3 has 16 residues. In DNA, the CDR3 is TGTGCCAGCAGCGTATGGGGGGGGGAATTGAACACTGAAGCTTTCTTT. It specifies CASSVWGGELNTEAFF.

The CDR3 region has the DNA TGCAGTGCTGAAGCTAGAAACATTCAGTACTTC. Translating gives CSAEARNIQYF. This rearrangement joins TRBV20-1 to TRBJ2-4; D ambiguous. V lost 5 bases and J lost 6, with 8 bases in between. CDR1 is DFQATT and CDR2 is SNEGSKA in the germline V gene (reference sequence). The CDR3 is 11 residues long.

The J gene is TRBJ1-2, the V gene TRBV6-1, with 7 bases that match TRBD1. The junction had 4 bases not matched to a gene; V was cut back by 6 bases and J by 3 bases. The CDR3 covers 13 residues. Germline V lookup: CDR1 MNHNS, CDR2 SASEGT. CDR3 nucleotides: TGTGCCAGCAGCGATACAGGGGACTATGGCTACACCTTC. As protein: CASSDTGDYGYTF.

This clone was recorded once. The CDR3 DNA sequence: TGCGCCAGCAGCTTCGGACTAGCGGATGTCTACGAGCAGTACTTC. Translating it yields CASSFGLADVYEQYF. The gene calls are TRBV5-1 and TRBJ2-7; 10 nucleotides agree with TRBD2. Germline CDR1 and CDR2: SGHRS and YFSETQ. V shed 2 bases, J shed 3 bases, and the junction held 5 bases outside the gene matches. This CDR3 has 15 amino acids. The whole variable domain, filled in from reference TRBV5-1 and TRBJ2-7, reads KAGVTQTPRYLIKTRGQQVTLSCSPISGHRSVSWYQQTPGQGLQFLFEYFSETQRNKGNFPGRFSGRQFSNSRSEMNVSTLELGDSALYLCASSFGLADVYEQYFGPGTRLTVT.

J is TRBJ1-2 and V is TRBV7-9; 7 bases line up with TRBD1. Trimming took 5 bases from V and 4 from J; bases not matched to a gene: 4. Germline-derived CDR1 and CDR2 are SEHNR and FQNEAQ (reference sequence). This CDR3 comprises 13 residues. CDR3 amino acids: CASSLTGTYGYTF. The CDR3 DNA reads as TGTGCCAGCAGCCTGACAGGGACCTATGGCTACACCTTC.

This chain links TRBV6-6 with TRBJ2-5, with 9 bases lining up with TRBD1. This CDR3 is built from 14 residues. CDR1 and CDR2 from the germline V gene are MNHNY and SVGAGI (reference sequence). The junction had 6 bases not matched to a gene; V was cut back by 6 bases and J by 4 bases. The CDR3 protein is CASRPGTGRETQYF. CDR3 nucleotide sequence: TGTGCCAGCAGGCCCGGGACAGGGAGAGAGACCCAGTACTTC.

The rearrangement uses TRBV18 and TRBJ2-3; a possible D gene is TRBD1 (5 bases). V gave up 2 bases and J gave up 5 bases, with 11 bases separating them. Per germline, CDR1 KGHSH and CDR2 LQKENI. There are 14 residues in the CDR3. The DNA of the CDR3 is TGTGCCAGCTCACCAACGCAGGGCGGAGATACGCAGTATTTT. The encoded protein is CASSPTQGGDTQYF.

The chain is built from TRBV9 and TRBJ1-3, with 10 bases matching TRBD1. CDR3 length: 15 residues. Unmatched junction bases numbered 4, after V lost 3 bases and J lost 4 bases. Germline loops: CDR1 SGDLS, CDR2 YYNGEE. Here the CDR3 DNA reads TGTGCCAGCAGCGGAGGACAGGGGGACGGAAACACCATATATTTT. Protein sequence: CASSGGQGDGNTIYF.

The rearrangement joins TRBV11-2 to TRBJ2-1, with D possibly matching TRBD1 (6 bases). Trimming took 2 bases from V and 9 from J, leaving 11 bases between them. The CDR3 length is 13 residues. The germline CDR1 and CDR2 sequences are SGHAT and FQNNGV. The CDR3 region has the DNA TGTGCCAGCAGCTTAAACAGGGTCGGTGAGCAGTTCTTC. It encodes CASSLNRVGEQFF.